These 19 T cell receptor beta chains were sequenced from one sample in a study of shared clonotypes between healthy human individuals. Clones were sequenced by immunoSEQ multiplex PCR, and TCRdb holds only the in-frame ones, with some missing. The table has hundreds of thousands of clones, around 96% seen once. As defined, naive CD8 cells were CD45RO-negative and positively selected for CCR7, with terminally differentiated effector memory CD45RA+ cells excluded. The specimen sequenced was naive CD8+ T cells sorted from blood. These receptors all stem from a woman in her thirties in good health.

This chain uses TRBV28 with TRBJ2-7, with D uncertain. V gave up 6 bases and J gave up 2 bases, with 11 bases separating them. Germline CDR1 is MDHEN and CDR2 is SYDVKM. This CDR3 is built from 13 residues. The CDR3 DNA is TGTGCCAGCAGGGGCATAGGAACCTACGAGCAGTACTTC. Its translation is CASRGIGTYEQYF.

The genes are TRBV28 and TRBJ1-5; no clear D gene. Germline V lookup: CDR1 MDHEN, CDR2 SYDVKM. Trimming shortened V by 6 bases and J by 6 bases, and 9 bases separated the two germline ends. This CDR3 has 12 residues. CDR3 DNA sequence: TGTGCCAGCAGCATTGGCGGTCAGCCCCAGCATTTT. It specifies CASSIGGQPQHF.

This chain joins TRBV4-1 and TRBJ1-4; D is perhaps TRBD1 (5 bases). CDR1 is MGHRA, CDR2 YSYEKL, per germline. This CDR3 has 16 amino acids. V lost 0 bases and J 6 bases, leaving 14 bases between the germline ends. The CDR3 sequence: CASSQEGSRGDEKLFF. CDR3 in DNA: TGCGCCAGCAGCCAAGAGGGGAGCCGGGGGGATGAAAAACTGTTTTTT.

This sequence joins TRBV13 and TRBJ2-6; no firm D call. Trimming took 0 bases from V and 0 from J, leaving 3 bases between them. The CDR3 runs 15 residues. Germline loops: CDR1 PRHDT, CDR2 FYEKMQ (reference sequence). CDR3 nucleotides: TGTGCCAGCAGCTTAGGGAGCTCTGGGGCCAACGTCCTGACTTTC. This encodes CASSLGSSGANVLTF.

The chain employs TRBV7-9 and TRBJ2-7; the D gene is possibly TRBD1 (6 bases). The CDR3 contains 16 residues. V dropped 5 bases and J dropped 0 bases, with 17 bases sitting between them. CDR1 and CDR2 from the germline V gene are SEHNR and FQNEAQ (reference sequence). Here the CDR3 DNA reads TGTGCCAGCAGCCCCCCGACAGGTGGGAGCTCCTACGAGCAGTACTTC. Its translation: CASSPPTGGSSYEQYF. Supplemented by reference TRBV7-9 and TRBJ2-7, the full variable domain reads DTGVSQNPRHKITKRGQNVTFRCDPISEHNRLYWYRQTLGQGPEFLTYFQNEAQLEKSRLLSDRFSAERPKGSFSTLEIQRTEQGDSAMYLCASSPPTGGSSYEQYFGPGTRLTVT.

The chain has TRBV5-4 and TRBJ2-7, with 10 bases lining up with TRBD2. V was clipped by 4 bases and J by 3 bases; unmatched bases: 1. The V gene's germline CDR1 is SGHNT and CDR2 YYREEE (reference sequence). The length of the CDR3 is 13 residues. CDR3 nucleotides: TGTGCCAGCAGCACTAGCGGGAACTACGAGCAGTACTTC. It translates to CASSTSGNYEQYF.

The chain is built from TRBV2 and TRBJ2-7; TRBD2 might be the D (6 bases). Germline V gives CDR1 SNHLY, CDR2 FYNNEI. The CDR3 length is 19 residues. Between the trimmed V and J ends, which lost 6 bases and 3 bases, there was a span of 30 bases. Here the CDR3 reads CASSHMTLDTTSRIYEQYF. CDR3 nucleotide sequence: TGTGCCAGCAGCCATATGACACTCGATACGACTAGTCGCATCTACGAGCAGTACTTC. The entire variable domain, with the rest obtained from reference TRBV2 and TRBJ2-7, is as follows: EPEVTQTPSHQVTQMGQEVILRCVPISNHLYFYWYRQILGQKVEFLVSFYNNEISEKSEIFDDQFSVERPDGSNFTLKIRSTKLEDSAMYFCASSHMTLDTTSRIYEQYFGPGTRLTVT.

The V gene is TRBV5-1, the J gene TRBJ2-2; D unresolved. The germline CDR1 and CDR2 sequences are SGHRS and YFSETQ. V was cut by 5 bases and J by 2 bases, with 10 bases left in between. The CDR3 has 14 amino acids. The CDR3 loop reads CASRVLTNTGELFF. CDR3 DNA: TGCGCCAGCAGAGTCCTAACCAACACCGGGGAGCTGTTTTTT.

V and J are TRBV6-5 and TRBJ2-7; TRBD2 might be the D (6 bases). CDR3 length equals 16 residues. The V end lost 2 bases, the J end lost 0 bases, and 14 bases lay between the germline ends. The germline V gene has CDR1 MNHEY and CDR2 SVGAGI. The DNA for the CDR3 is TGTGCCAGCAGTTACCCACGTCGGGGGAGCTCCTACGAGCAGTACTTC. Protein sequence: CASSYPRRGSSYEQYF.

The genes are TRBV4-1 and TRBJ2-1, with a weak D call TRBD2 (5 bases). Deletions cut 0 bases from V and 0 bases from J, with 9 bases between. Germline CDR1 and CDR2: MGHRA and YSYEKL. The CDR3 has 16 residues. The CDR3 region is CASSQDAGISYNEQFF. The CDR3 region has the DNA TGCGCCAGCAGCCAAGATGCGGGTATCTCCTACAATGAGCAGTTCTTC.

The chain links TRBV28 to TRBJ2-1; a possible D gene is TRBD1 (5 bases). The CDR3 is 20 amino acids. Trimming took off 2 bases at V and 0 bases at J, with 23 bases between the two ends. Germline V gene sequence: CDR1 MDHEN, CDR2 SYDVKM. The CDR3 protein is CASSLRGRSRPLRSYNEQFF. The DNA of the CDR3 is TGTGCCAGCAGTTTAAGGGGCAGGAGTCGTCCTTTGCGCTCCTACAATGAGCAGTTCTTC. Combining the CDR3 with reference TRBV28 and TRBJ2-1 gives the whole variable domain DVKVTQSSRYLVKRTGEKVFLECVQDMDHENMFWYRQDPGLGLRLIYFSYDVKMKEKGDIPEGYSVSREKKERFSLILESASTNQTSMYLCASSLRGRSRPLRSYNEQFFGPGTRLTVL.

The chain has TRBV5-4 and TRBJ2-1; D is uncertain. Germline CDR1 SGHNT, CDR2 YYREEE (reference sequence). The CDR3 runs 15 residues. The germline V and J ends were trimmed by 1 base and 0 bases, with 8 bases remaining between them. The CDR3 here is CASSLLASSYNEQFF. CDR3 sequence (DNA): TGTGCCAGCAGCTTGTTAGCCAGCTCCTACAATGAGCAGTTCTTC.

The V gene is TRBV11-2, the J gene TRBJ1-2; D uncertain. This CDR3 has 15 amino acids. The V gene lost 3 bases and the J gene lost 0 bases, with 11 bases spanning the gap. Germline CDR1 is SGHAT and CDR2 is FQNNGV. CDR3 DNA: TGTGCCAGCAGCTTTCAGAACTCCCCTAACTATGGCTACACCTTC. This encodes CASSFQNSPNYGYTF. The whole variable domain, remainder taken from reference TRBV11-2 and TRBJ1-2, is EAGVAQSPRYKIIEKRQSVAFWCNPISGHATLYWYQQILGQGPKLLIQFQNNGVVDDSQLPKDRFSAERLKGVDSTLKIQPAKLEDSAVYLCASSFQNSPNYGYTFGSGTRLTVV.

This chain joins TRBV19 and TRBJ2-1; 15 bases match TRBD2. Looked up from germline, CDR1 is LNHDA and CDR2 is SQIVND (reference sequence). V dropped 5 bases and J dropped 15; count of bases not matched to a gene: 20. The CDR3 has 18 amino acids. This chain's CDR3 is CASSHGSRTSGRADWAFF. DNA of the CDR3: TGTGCCAGTAGTCACGGCTCTAGGACTAGCGGGAGGGCCGACTGGGCGTTCTTC. Using reference TRBV19 and TRBJ2-1 for the parts outside the CDR3, the full variable domain is DGGITQSPKYLFRKEGQNVTLSCEQNLNHDAMYWYRQDPGQGLRLIYYSQIVNDFQKGDIAEGYSVSREKKESFPLTVTSAQKNPTAFYLCASSHGSRTSGRADWAFFGPGTRLTVL.

The chain is built from TRBV28 and TRBJ2-7; no clear D gene. V dropped 7 bases and J dropped 0 bases, with 10 bases sitting between them. This CDR3 is built from 13 residues. The V gene's germline CDR1 is MDHEN and CDR2 SYDVKM. CDR3 amino acids: CASIGTRSYEQYF. As DNA, the CDR3 is TGTGCCAGCATCGGCACTCGCTCCTACGAGCAGTACTTC.

This clone was seen once. The J gene is TRBJ2-3, the V gene TRBV2, with TRBD1 matching 8 bases. The CDR3 spans 17 residues. Germline CDR1 reads SNHLY; CDR2 reads FYNNEI. Germline trimming cut 2 bases from V and 0 bases from J; bases unmatched to any gene: 7. In DNA, the CDR3 is TGTGCCAGCAGTGAAACCGCCGGGACAGGTAGCACAGATACGCAGTATTTT. As protein: CASSETAGTGSTDTQYF.

The chain recombines TRBV6-5 with TRBJ1-5, with 9 bases matching TRBD1. The length of the CDR3 is 15 residues. J gave up 3 bases and V 5 bases, and 5 bases lay outside the gene matches. Germline assignment: CDR1 MNHEY and CDR2 SVGAGI. The CDR3 spells CASSGGTGNNQPQHF. CDR3 coding DNA: TGTGCCAGCAGTGGCGGGACAGGGAACAATCAGCCCCAGCATTTT.

This clone showed up just once. Within the sample, other DNA sequences also encode this same CDR3. The chain links TRBV27 to TRBJ2-7; no definite D call. The V gene lost 3 bases and the J gene lost 2 bases, with 8 bases spanning the gap. The CDR3 is 13 amino acids. The germline V gene has CDR1 MNHEY and CDR2 SMNVEV (reference sequence). CDR3 residues: CASSFGVTYEQYF. CDR3 bases: TGTGCCAGCAGTTTTGGCGTTACCTACGAGCAGTACTTC.

The chain couples TRBV30 to TRBJ2-1; D possibly uses TRBD1 or TRBD2 (5 bases each). The CDR3 contains 13 residues. V gave up 7 bases and J gave up 3 bases, with 13 bases separating them. In germline, CDR1 is GTSNPN, CDR2 SVGIG (reference sequence). The CDR3: CAFGTASYNEQFF. Written as DNA, the CDR3 is TGTGCCTTCGGGACGGCGAGCTACAATGAGCAGTTCTTC.